What follows is one TCR beta chain and its context. The assay was immunoSEQ multiplex PCR, and TCRdb's table has in-frame clones only and misses some. The data show approximately 48,000 clones, more than 80% seen once. The sample is drawn from a study of blood T cell repertoires in COVID-19. Germline CDR1 MGHRA, CDR2 YSYEKL. This CDR3 spans 17 amino acids. V was clipped by 4 bases and J by 2 bases; unmatched bases: 4. Material: peripheral blood. The receptor comes from a man in his 60s with acute or convalescent COVID-19. The chain employs TRBV4-1 and TRBJ2-1, with TRBD2 identical over 14 bases. CDR3 DNA: TGCGCCAGCAGCCGAGGGGGACTAGCGGGAGCCTACAATGAGCAGTTCTTC. This codes for CASSRGGLAGAYNEQFF.